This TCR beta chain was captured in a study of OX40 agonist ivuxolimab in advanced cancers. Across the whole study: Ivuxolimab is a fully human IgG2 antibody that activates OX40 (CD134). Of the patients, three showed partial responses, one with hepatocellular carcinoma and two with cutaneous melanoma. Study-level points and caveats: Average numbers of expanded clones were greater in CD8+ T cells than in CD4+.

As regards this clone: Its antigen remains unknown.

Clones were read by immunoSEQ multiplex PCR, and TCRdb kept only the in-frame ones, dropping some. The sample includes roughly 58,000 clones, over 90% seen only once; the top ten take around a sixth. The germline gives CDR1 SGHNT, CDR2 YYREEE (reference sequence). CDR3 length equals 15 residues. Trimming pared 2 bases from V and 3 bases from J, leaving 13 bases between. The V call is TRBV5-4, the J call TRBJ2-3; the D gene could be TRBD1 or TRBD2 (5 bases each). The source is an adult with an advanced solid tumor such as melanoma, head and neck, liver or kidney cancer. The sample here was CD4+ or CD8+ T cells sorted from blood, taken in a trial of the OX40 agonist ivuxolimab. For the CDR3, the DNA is TGTGCCAGCAGCTTCGGCGGTGAGGGGACAGATACGCAGTATTTT. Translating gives CASSFGGEGTDTQYF.